The 29 T cell receptor beta chains in this list originate from one sample, sequenced in a study of T-cell memory formation after mild COVID-19. TCRdb recomputed calls from the 5' RACE reads with MiXCR, one row per CDR3 protein. The sample records 150,000 to 200,000 distinct CDR3 sequences, roughly 28% being singletons. Sequenced input: PBMCs or a T cell subset sorted from them (not recorded which). The source of these receptors is an adult woman who had mild COVID-19 (a few samples of this study predate the infection). Cell type and time point are not known.

This chain connects TRBV6-1 to TRBJ2-7; D gene unclear. This CDR3 contains 13 residues. Germline V gene lookup returns CDR1 MNHNS and CDR2 SASEGT. Deletions cut 6 bases from V and 2 bases from J, with 11 bases between. DNA of the CDR3: TGTGCCAGCAGCGGGCCCAAGACCTACGAGCAGTACTTC. Protein product: CASSGPKTYEQYF.

This clonotype has just a few counts. The chain uses TRBV11-2 and TRBJ2-7; 9 nucleotides align to TRBD2. Germline V gene data show CDR1 as SGHAT and CDR2 as FQNNGV. Trimming took 5 bases from V and 6 from J; bases not matched to a gene: 5. This CDR3 has 13 amino acids. The CDR3 nucleotides are TGTGCCAGCAGCATCGGGACTAGCCGCGAGCAGTACTTC. Encoded protein: CASSIGTSREQYF.

In this sample, this clonotype turned up a few times. The rearrangement uses TRBV5-5 and TRBJ1-4; a possible D gene is TRBD1 (5 bases). Trimming cost V 4 bases and J 12 bases, with 16 bases left between them. CDR1 is SGHKS, CDR2 YYEKEE, per germline (reference sequence). The CDR3 covers 13 residues. The CDR3 spells CASSRGPSRELFF. The CDR3 DNA sequence: TGTGCCAGCAGCCGGGGACCGTCGAGGGAACTGTTTTTT.

J is TRBJ1-6 and V is TRBV12-3 or TRBV12-4; D is uncertain. Between the trimmed V and J ends, which lost 3 bases and 6 bases, there was a span of 6 bases. CDR3 length: 13 residues. This CDR3 reads CASSFSGNSPLHF. As DNA, the CDR3 is TGTGCCAGCAGTTTTTCCGGTAATTCACCCCTCCACTTT.

The genes are TRBV29-1 and TRBJ2-7; TRBD1 aligns across 7 bases. Trimming removed 4 bases from V and 4 bases from J; junction bases left unmatched: 4. The length of the CDR3 is 12 residues. Germline V lookup: CDR1 SQVTM, CDR2 ANQGSEA. CDR3: CSVGDREYEQYF. The CDR3 DNA reads TGCAGCGTTGGAGACAGGGAGTACGAGCAGTACTTC.

This clonotype has a handful of counts. This rearrangement joins TRBV29-1 to TRBJ2-7; 11 positions match TRBD2. CDR3 length: 15 residues. V trimming: 2 bases; J trimming: 5 bases; junction bases outside the gene matches: 8. Germline assignment: CDR1 SQVTM and CDR2 ANQGSEA. CDR3: CSVELAGGRFDEQYF. CDR3 nucleotide sequence: TGCAGCGTTGAACTAGCGGGAGGAAGGTTTGACGAGCAGTACTTC.

The chain is built from TRBV18 and TRBJ1-1; 7 nucleotides match TRBD1. Trimming at V came to 3 bases and at J to 4 bases, leaving 8 bases not matched to a gene. Germline CDR1 reads KGHSH; CDR2 reads LQKENI. The CDR3 is 15 amino acids. CDR3 coding DNA: TGTGCCAGCTCACCGACAGGGACTCCGGGCACTGAAGCTTTCTTT. It translates to CASSPTGTPGTEAFF.

This clonotype occurred a few times. The rearrangement uses TRBV5-1 and TRBJ1-4; a weak D match, TRBD1 (5 bases). Germline V lookup: CDR1 SGHRS, CDR2 YFSETQ. V was cut by 0 bases and J by 8 bases, with 8 bases left in between. CDR3 size: 13 residues. The CDR3 DNA sequence: TGCGCCAGCAGCTTGGCCCCAGGGGAAAAACTGTTTTTT. Amino acid sequence: CASSLAPGEKLFF.

This clonotype has a handful of counts. The CDR3 coding sequence is TGTGCCAGCAGCCTCCACGCAACCGGGGACTACAATGAGCAGTTCTTC. Its translation: CASSLHATGDYNEQFF. The chain combines TRBV7-9 with TRBJ2-1, with D perhaps TRBD2 (5 bases). Per germline, CDR1 SEHNR and CDR2 FQNEAQ (reference sequence). The CDR3 is 16 residues long. The ends were cut back, 5 bases at V and 3 bases at J, with 17 bases in the middle.

This clonotype was recorded a few times. The V gene is TRBV24-1, the J gene TRBJ2-7; D is ambiguous. Germline lookup yields CDR1 KGHDR and CDR2 SFDVKD. V was trimmed by 1 base and J by 6 bases, leaving 9 bases between them. This CDR3 region has 13 residues. Written as DNA, the CDR3 is TGTGCCACCAGTGATTTAGATGCCGCCGAGCAGTACTTC. As protein: CATSDLDAAEQYF.

This clonotype turned up a few times. The chain employs TRBV7-2 and TRBJ2-2; 8 bases agree with TRBD1. There are 14 residues in the CDR3. Germline V CDR1 and CDR2: SGHTA, FQGNSA. Germline trimming cut 6 bases from V and 1 base from J; bases unmatched to any gene: 1. The CDR3 protein is CASRGTGNTGELFF. In nucleotides, the CDR3 is TGTGCCAGCAGGGGGACAGGGAACACCGGGGAGCTGTTTTTT.

The chain employs TRBV7-3 and TRBJ2-3; TRBD2 matches at 12 bases. J lost 4 bases, V lost 1 base, and 3 bases had no gene match. This CDR3 contains 16 residues. Germline CDR1 is SGHTA and CDR2 is FQGTGA. The DNA for the CDR3 is TGTGCCAGCAGCTTAAATCCTAGCGGGGGGGCAGATACGCAGTATTTT. The encoded protein is CASSLNPSGGADTQYF.

This clonotype turned up a few times. Germline and junction disagree at one end, which may indicate a read error. The V call is TRBV7-9, the J call TRBJ2-5, with TRBD2 matching 8 bases. Per germline, CDR1 SEHNR and CDR2 FQNEAQ (reference sequence). This CDR3 has 12 residues. The CDR3 DNA reads TGTGCCAGCAGTTCTGATTTAGCGGGGTTAAACTTC. It codes for CASSSDLAGLNF.

The gene calls are TRBV3-1 and TRBJ2-4; 12 nucleotides match TRBD2. Trimming took 1 base from V and 3 from J; bases not matched to a gene: 4. CDR1 is LGHDT and CDR2 is YNNKEL in the germline V gene (reference sequence). The CDR3 spans 17 residues. The DNA for the CDR3 is TGTGCCAGCAGCCAAGGGAGACTAGCGGGAGACAAAAACATTCAGTACTTC. Its translation is CASSQGRLAGDKNIQYF.

This clonotype was detected a few times. This rearrangement joins TRBV7-8 to TRBJ1-4; no clear D. Trimming removed 1 base from V and 0 bases from J, with 6 bases in between. Germline assignment: CDR1 SGHVS and CDR2 FQNEAQ. This CDR3 is 15 amino acids long. Here the CDR3 DNA reads TGTGCCAGCAGCTTAGGGACCACAACTAATGAAAAACTGTTTTTT. It encodes CASSLGTTTNEKLFF.

The chain couples TRBV5-1 to TRBJ2-5; either TRBD1 or TRBD2 may supply D (5 bases each). Trimming stripped 4 bases from V and 7 bases from J, with 14 bases between. This CDR3 is 13 amino acids long. Germline CDR1 SGHRS, CDR2 YFSETQ. The CDR3 loop reads CASSPPGDGTQYF. CDR3 coding DNA: TGCGCCAGCAGCCCACCCGGGGACGGGACCCAGTACTTC.

This chain links TRBV6-5 with TRBJ2-7, with D tentatively TRBD2 (5 bases). This CDR3 spans 11 amino acids. The germline CDR1 and CDR2 sequences are MNHEY and SVGAGI. V was shortened by 11 bases and J by 0 bases, with 8 bases between the two germline ends. The CDR3 nucleotides read TGTGCCTCGGGAAACTCCTACGAGCAGTACTTC. Amino acids: CASGNSYEQYF.

The chain has TRBV5-5 and TRBJ2-7, with 10 bases identical to TRBD2. The trim removed 2 bases at V and 5 bases at J, leaving 1 base unmatched. Germline lookup yields CDR1 SGHKS and CDR2 YYEKEE (reference sequence). The CDR3 runs to 13 residues. CDR3 sequence reads: CASSLAGGNEQYF. The CDR3 DNA is TGTGCCAGCAGCTTAGCGGGGGGGAACGAGCAGTACTTC.

The chain links TRBV29-1 to TRBJ2-7, with D perhaps matching TRBD1 (6 bases). The V gene lost 0 bases and the J gene lost 1 base, with 10 bases spanning the gap. Germline CDR1 SQVTM, CDR2 ANQGSEA. The length of the CDR3 is 14 residues. CDR3 protein: CSVEEPGASYEQYF. The CDR3 DNA follows: TGCAGCGTTGAAGAGCCAGGGGCTTCCTACGAGCAGTACTTC.

V is TRBV15 and J is TRBJ2-3; D perhaps matches TRBD2 (5 bases). Trimming left V 4 bases short and J 5 bases short, with 10 bases between. Germline V gene lookup returns CDR1 LNHNV and CDR2 YYDKDF (reference sequence). The CDR3 has 13 residues. CDR3 region: CATSMGVGDTQYF. The CDR3 DNA reads TGTGCCACCAGCATGGGAGTGGGAGATACGCAGTATTTT.

The table lists this clonotype with a few counts. The genes are TRBV5-1 and TRBJ1-2, with D perhaps TRBD1 (6 bases). The germline V gene has CDR1 SGHRS and CDR2 YFSETQ. The V gene lost 1 base and the J gene lost 6 bases, with 13 bases spanning the gap. The CDR3 loop spans 14 amino acids. CDR3 amino acids: CASSLYPRDNGYTF. The CDR3 DNA is TGCGCCAGCAGCTTGTATCCCAGGGACAATGGCTACACCTTC.

In this sample, this clonotype turned up a few times. V and J are TRBV24-1 and TRBJ1-5; D perhaps matches TRBD1 (5 bases). This CDR3 has 12 residues. Germline loops: CDR1 KGHDR, CDR2 SFDVKD. Trimming left V 7 bases short and J 6 bases short, with 9 bases between. The CDR3 loop is CATSDGGQPQHF. In DNA form, the CDR3 reads TGTGCCACCAGCGACGGGGGTCAGCCCCAGCATTTT.

This clonotype was counted between two and nine times. This rearrangement joins TRBV12-3 or TRBV12-4 to TRBJ2-2; a possible D gene is TRBD2 (6 bases). The CDR3 runs 15 residues. The germline V and J ends were trimmed by 6 bases and 5 bases, with 16 bases remaining between them. In nucleotides, the CDR3 is TGTGCCAGCAGCCCGACGGGGGTTCGGACCGGGGAGCTGTTTTTT. Amino acid sequence: CASSPTGVRTGELFF.

This rearrangement joins TRBV10-3 to TRBJ2-5, with TRBD2 identical over 7 bases. V was clipped by 3 bases and J by 3 bases; unmatched bases: 4. This CDR3 is 14 amino acids long. Per germline, CDR1 ENHRY and CDR2 SYGVKD. The CDR3 region has the DNA TGTGCCATCAGTGAATCCAGCGGGGAAGAGACCCAGTACTTC. It codes for CAISESSGEETQYF.

This clonotype was seen a few times. The V gene is TRBV7-9, the J gene TRBJ2-1, with 12 positions matching TRBD2. This CDR3 region has 17 residues. Germline-derived CDR1 and CDR2 are SEHNR and FQNEAQ (reference sequence). V trimming: 5 bases; J trimming: 5 bases; junction bases outside the gene matches: 10. The CDR3 protein is CASSLTSGGTSNNEQFF. CDR3 sequence (DNA): TGTGCCAGCAGCCTCACTAGCGGGGGGACTTCTAACAATGAGCAGTTCTTC.

V gene TRBV9 combines with J gene TRBJ2-1; TRBD2 matches 7 bases. With 0 bases clipped from V and 3 bases from J, the junction kept 6 bases outside the gene matches. This CDR3 is built from 16 residues. Germline V CDR1 and CDR2: SGDLS, YYNGEE. CDR3 sequence: CASSVDGAGIYNEQFF. As DNA, the CDR3 is TGTGCCAGCAGCGTAGACGGAGCGGGGATCTACAATGAGCAGTTCTTC.

Only a few counts were recorded for this clonotype. The V gene is TRBV20-1, the J gene TRBJ1-5, with D perhaps matching TRBD1 (5 bases). The CDR3 is made up of 14 amino acids. V lost 5 bases to trimming and J lost 4 bases, with 15 bases between them. Germline V gives CDR1 DFQATT, CDR2 SNEGSKA (reference sequence). The CDR3 region has the DNA TGCAGTGCTGCTACGGGACCGAGAAATCAGCCCCAGCATTTT. Translated: CSAATGPRNQPQHF.

This clonotype was counted between two and nine times. The chain joins TRBV4-3 to TRBJ1-1; D ambiguous. CDR1 and CDR2 from the germline V gene are LGHNA and YSLEER. The CDR3 extends over 15 amino acids. Trimming left V 0 bases short and J 3 bases short, with 11 bases between. The CDR3 here is CASSQDADDYTEAFF. The CDR3 bases are TGCGCCAGCAGCCAAGACGCGGACGATTACACTGAAGCTTTCTTT.

The sample holds a few counts of this clonotype. The gene calls are TRBV10-3 and TRBJ2-7; 8 nucleotides match TRBD2. Germline V gives CDR1 ENHRY, CDR2 SYGVKD. Trimming removed 2 bases from V and 2 bases from J; junction bases left unmatched: 5. The CDR3 loop spans 15 amino acids. This CDR3 is CAISEPTSGAYEQYF. CDR3 nucleotide sequence: TGTGCCATCAGTGAGCCTACTAGCGGCGCCTACGAGCAGTACTTC.